The entry below gives a single TCR beta chain sequence along with its context. Its antigen is unidentified. The entry originates in a study of cytomegalovirus exposure and HLA in healthy donors. Notes on the study in general: Sequences of the TCR beta chain were said to predict the HLA-A and HLA-B alleles of most subjects accurately. Earlier findings revealed that most TCR beta V segments proved productive either about 87% or about 30% of the time. HLA restriction was apparent for most CMV-associated TCR beta chains in a later analysis.

Trimming shortened V by 7 bases and J by 5 bases, and 10 bases separated the two germline ends. Germline loops: CDR1 SGHRS, CDR2 YFSETQ. This CDR3 is built from 13 residues. There were likely unrecorded immune exposures, though donors were nominally healthy when sampled. It was with 60 Vbeta and 13 Jbeta primers that the PCR ran. Profiling relied on immunoSEQ multiplex PCR, and the TCRdb table lists in-frame clones only, not all of them. Of around 200,000 clones listed, about 70% are singletons. The receptor comes from a man aged 40-50 years in good health and CMV-seropositive. The J gene is TRBJ1-6, the V gene TRBV5-1; D ambiguous. The specimen sequenced was PBMCs. In nucleotides, the CDR3 is TGCGCCAGCCGGACGGAGGATAATTCACCCCTCCACTTT. It translates to CASRTEDNSPLHF.